This T cell receptor beta chain was identified in a study of blood T cells in healthy people across ages (dated by TCRdb to about 2015). For context, the study as a whole: In model experiments, roughly one uniquely barcoded TCR beta cDNA molecule per two T cells was captured by template switching. Using deep sequencing normalized with unique cDNA molecular identifiers, the study measured how TCR beta repertoire diversity changes with age. The donors were divided into four age groups: young (average 16 years), middle-aged (under 40), aged (approximately 64) and long-lived (82). To avoid experimental bias, donors of different ages were distributed randomly across sequencing lanes. Two additional independent replicas of 1 million unique cDNA reads from the same blood draw were analyzed for two donors (one aged 18 to 30 and one aged 80 or older). Findings and caveats that apply to the study as a whole: Total diversity estimates from one million sequenced T cells were considered lower bounds and underestimates. The percentage of naive T cells measured by flow cytometry correlated strongly with observed TCR beta diversity. Since profiling was done on bulk unsorted PBMCs, naive and antigen-experienced compartments could not be conclusively compared. Because the CMV infection status of the donors was unknown, age-related changes in expanded clonotypes may potentially have been confounded. Compared with the aged group, the long-lived group had more naive CD4+ T cells, fewer expanded clones and increased TCR diversity, a pattern suggesting age selection. Observed TCR beta diversity per million T cells fell roughly linearly with age, and a significant reduction was already apparent by age about 38.

In its sample, this clonotype was seen many times. What this receptor recognizes is not known. Per-base quality was not reported, and no clone a single base away is much larger than it. The 40 or so donors, aged about 6 to 90 years, were systemically healthy Caucasian individuals from Russia. Roughly 9 milliliters of peripheral blood were drawn from each donor into EDTA-treated Vacutainer tubes. Ficoll-Paque density-gradient centrifugation was used to isolate PBMCs, with at least 6 million per sample. Trizol reagent was used to extract total RNA from the PBMCs, yielding at least 6 micrograms per sample. Naive CD45RAhigh/CD27high T cell percentages were measured by flow cytometry on a PBMC aliquot from every donor. The method behind the library was 5' RACE. Sequencing instrument: Illumina HiSeq 2500. The second PCR ran for roughly 7 to 11 cycles and used a J-beta primer mix along with a sample-barcoded 5' primer. A template-switch 5' adaptor carrying 12 random nucleotides introduced a unique molecular identifier onto each TCR beta cDNA molecule. Each sample yielded at least 2.5 million CDR3-containing paired-end reads. The Mint cDNA synthesis kit, primed by a TRBC-specific oligonucleotide, was used to synthesize first-strand cDNA from all RNA. All cDNA was treated with uracil-DNA glycosylase and then went through a first 18-cycle PCR with the universal primers M1SS and BC2_uni_R. Regarding the original processing steps: Each sample was normalized by randomly selecting 1 million high-quality reads, each carrying a distinct molecular identifier. Instead of being binned into consensus sequences, reads with shared molecular identifiers were discarded. MiTCR, with a Q25 quality threshold and the strictest error-elimination algorithm, was used for CDR3 identification, clonotype clustering and error correction. A nonparametric unseen species model using Euler transformation provided a lower-bound estimate of total TCR beta diversity. TCRdb reanalyzed the raw reads on its own, using fastp at Q25 for trimming and MiXCR for clone calling, and kept in-frame beta chains. All rows with the same CDR3 protein become a single entry with the most common DNA and genes. TCRdb, not the authors, supplied the V and J calls. This sample gives hundreds of thousands of distinct CDR3 sequences in total; approximately 52% of them show up just once. The top ten hold approximately 13% of the sample.

This TCR derives from a woman aged 80 or over in good health. Sequenced material: blood.

The CDR3 amino acid sequence is: CASSLTSPYNEQYF. The sequenced DNA is TGTGCCAGCAGTTTAACTAGTCCCTACAATGAGCAGTACTTC. The sequence joins TRBV12-3 or TRBV12-4 to TRBJ2-1, and perhaps TRBD2 as D gene, on 5 matching bases. The end of the DNA aligns better with TRBJ2-7, so the J call may be wrong. The cysteine opens and the phenylalanine closes a CDR3 of 14 amino acids. The only DNA kept is the CDR3, 42 bases in frame from the first base.